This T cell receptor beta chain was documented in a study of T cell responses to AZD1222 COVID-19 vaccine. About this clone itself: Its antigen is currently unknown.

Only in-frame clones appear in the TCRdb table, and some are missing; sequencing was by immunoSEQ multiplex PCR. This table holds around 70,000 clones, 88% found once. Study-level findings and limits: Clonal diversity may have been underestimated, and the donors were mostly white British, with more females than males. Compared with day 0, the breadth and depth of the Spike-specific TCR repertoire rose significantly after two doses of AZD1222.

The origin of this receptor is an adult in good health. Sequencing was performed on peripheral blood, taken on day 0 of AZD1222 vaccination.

This CDR3 reads CASSQGQYATNEKLFF. In nucleotides, the CDR3 is TGCGCCAGCAGCCAAGGACAGTATGCAACTAATGAAAAACTGTTTTTT. The chain combines TRBV4-1 with TRBJ1-4; possibly TRBD1 for D (5 bases). V lost 1 base to trimming and J lost 0 bases, with 9 bases between them. CDR3 length equals 16 residues. Germline CDR1 is MGHRA and CDR2 is YSYEKL.